This T cell receptor (beta chain) was sequenced for a study of cytomegalovirus exposure and HLA in healthy donors. Findings of the study overall: There were reportedly fewer N-insertions in an Asian-associated ancestry cluster than the roughly 610-donor mean, in a later analysis. Later on, analysis showed that most CMV-associated TCR beta chains appeared to be HLA-restricted.

The V and J ends lost 10 bases and 11 bases respectively, with 20 bases between them. Germline-derived CDR1 and CDR2 are SNHLY and FYNNEI. The CDR3 sequence is 12 residues long. In the PCR, 60 Vbeta and 13 Jbeta primers were used. Sequenced by immunoSEQ multiplex PCR; TCRdb stores in-frame clones only, minus some. The sample contains some 120,000 clones, 50% to 65% of which appear only once. Worth noting for this clone: What it binds is not known.

The clonotype originates from a middle-aged woman in good health and CMV-seropositive. The sample comprised PBMCs. The chain uses TRBV2 and TRBJ1-1; D may be TRBD1 (6 bases). The CDR3 bases are TGTGCCACCTCGGGGGGCCATCTGGAGGCTTTCTTT. Translating gives CATSGGHLEAFF.